These 2 T cell receptor beta chains share one sample of origin, sequenced in a study of T cell repertoires in cytomegalovirus infection. TCRdb re-analysed the reads in MiXCR, keeping a single row per CDR3 protein. The sample yields some 200,000 distinct CDR3 sequences, 7.5% to 10% seen once. The sample comprised PBMCs. These receptors all stem from a human donor in good health (CMV status not recorded). Some clones in this sample may be carry-over from other donors' samples.

The sample holds many counts of this clonotype. V gene TRBV24-1 combines with J gene TRBJ1-2; D call uncertain. The CDR3 runs 15 residues. Germline V gene data show CDR1 as KGHDR and CDR2 as SFDVKD. Trimming took off 0 bases at V and 6 bases at J, with 13 bases between the two ends. The CDR3 DNA reads TGTGCCACCAGTGATTTGCGGGGAGAGGTGGATGGCTACACCTTC. This sequence encodes CATSDLRGEVDGYTF.

This clonotype showed up many times. The V and J genes are TRBV7-2 and TRBJ2-3; D gene uncertain. Between the trimmed V and J ends, which lost 7 bases and 0 bases, there was a span of 14 bases. The CDR3 is made up of 15 amino acids. The germline gives CDR1 SGHTA, CDR2 FQGNSA. The CDR3 protein is CASTKMAASTDTQYF. In DNA, the CDR3 is TGTGCCAGCACTAAAATGGCGGCCAGCACAGATACGCAGTATTTT.